The TCR beta chain under discussion was sequenced for a study of T cell clones after liver transplantation. The CDR3 totals 12 residues. Germline CDR1 MDHEN, CDR2 SYDVKM. After removal of 6 bases from V and 7 bases from J, the junction contained 5 bases not matched to a gene. Overall study results and limits: In 5 of 8 subjects, circulating graft-donor-reactive CD4 TCRbeta sequences fell significantly after transplant.

The table lists this clone with a count of one. Antigen: not known. Data came from immunoSEQ multiplex PCR; TCRdb stores just in-frame clones and leaves some out. The sample has about 33,000 clones; around 94% are singletons. The V call is TRBV28, the J call TRBJ2-7; 8 bases agree with TRBD1. The sample consisted of CD8+ T cells from blood, taken 12 months after liver transplant. This receptor was taken from a human patient who received a liver transplant. The graft donor may be the source of some T cells. The CDR3, as DNA: TGTGCCAGCAGAAATGACAGGGGTGAGCAGTACTTC. The encoded protein is CASRNDRGEQYF.